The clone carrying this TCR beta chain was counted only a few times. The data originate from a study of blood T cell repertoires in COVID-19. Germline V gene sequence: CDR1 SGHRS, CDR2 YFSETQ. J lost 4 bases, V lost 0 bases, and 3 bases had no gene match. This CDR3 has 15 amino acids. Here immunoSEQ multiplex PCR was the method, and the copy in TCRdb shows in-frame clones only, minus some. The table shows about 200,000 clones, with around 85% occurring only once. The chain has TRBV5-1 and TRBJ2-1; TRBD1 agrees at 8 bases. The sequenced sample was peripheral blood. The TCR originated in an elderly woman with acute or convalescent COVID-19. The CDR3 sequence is CASSLAGGIYNEQFF. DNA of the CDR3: TGCGCCAGCAGCTTGGCAGGGGGCATATACAATGAGCAGTTCTTC.